Listed below are T cell receptor beta chains from one sample, sequenced in a study of blood T cell repertoires in COVID-19. Repertoires were generated with immunoSEQ multiplex PCR, while TCRdb's copy carries only in-frame clones and drops some. The table records approximately 98,000 clones, about 84% of them present only once. Sequencing used peripheral blood. These receptors were taken from a woman older than 75 with acute or convalescent COVID-19. CDR3s include the opening cysteine and the closing phenylalanine or tryptophan. D genes are given only for firm matches. Clone size is given for some rows only: seen once, a few or many times, or a class if the clone is expanded.

clone_size j_call v_call d_call cdr3_nt cdr3_aa
NA TRBJ1-1 TRBV7-9 TRBD1 TGTGCCAGCAGCTTCGGGGGACAGCGAAAGGCTGAAGCTTTCTTT CASSFGGQRKAEAFF
NA TRBJ1-1 TRBV12-3/TRBV12-4 NA TGTGCCAGCAGTGCCCAGGGTATCACTGAAGCTTTCTTT CASSAQGITEAFF
NA TRBJ2-5 TRBV7-6 TRBD2 TGTGCCAGCAGCTTCCTCCGGGCGGGGGGGAGAGAGACCCAGTACTTC CASSFLRAGGRETQYF
NA TRBJ1-1 TRBV9 NA TGTGCCAGCAGCGCCTTTAAGAACACTGAAGCTTTCTTT CASSAFKNTEAFF
NA TRBJ1-1 TRBV29-1 TRBD1 TGCAGCGGGAGGGACAGGGCGACTGAAGCTTTCTTT CSGRDRATEAFF
NA TRBJ1-1 TRBV28 TRBD1 TGTGCCAGCAGTCTTATAAATACAGGGGCCGGCGGCACTGAAGCTTTCTTT CASSLINTGAGGTEAFF
once TRBJ2-5 TRBV5-1 NA TGCGCCAGCAGCCCTGGTGGCAGGGAAGATCGAGAGACCCAGTACTTC CASSPGGREDRETQYF
NA TRBJ1-1 TRBV6-5 TRBD1 TGTGCCAGCGCATCTTTACTGACAGGGAGCACTGAAGCTTTCTTT CASASLLTGSTEAFF
NA TRBJ1-2 TRBV4-3 NA TGCGCCAGCAGCCAAGATTGGCGCCGGGACTATGGCTACACCTTC CASSQDWRRDYGYTF
NA TRBJ1-2 TRBV5-4 TRBD1 TGTGCCAGCAGCTCGAGGACAGGCGATTACTATGGCTACACCTTC CASSSRTGDYYGYTF
NA TRBJ1-1 TRBV9 NA TGTGCCAGCAGCGTAGTTCCGGGAGCCACTGAAGCTTTCTTT CASSVVPGATEAFF
few TRBJ1-2 TRBV29-1 NA TGCAGCGTTAAGAACAGGGCCGGGGCTAACTATGGCTACACCTTC CSVKNRAGANYGYTF
NA TRBJ1-2 TRBV28 TRBD1 TGTGCCAGCAGTTCCCCCGGACAGGCCATCTATGGCTACACCTTC CASSSPGQAIYGYTF
NA TRBJ2-7 TRBV4-1 TRBD1 TGCGCCAGCAGCCAGGGACAGGGGGGTCCCTACGAGCAGTACTTC CASSQGQGGPYEQYF
NA TRBJ1-1 TRBV11-3 NA TGTGCCAGCAGCTTAGGGCCCCACCCGAACACTGAAGCTTTCTTT CASSLGPHPNTEAFF
once TRBJ1-2 TRBV20-1 NA TGCAGTGCTCGGGATAACTATGGCTACACCTTC CSARDNYGYTF
NA TRBJ1-3 TRBV5-1 NA TGCGCCAGCCGACATTTTTCTGGAAACACCATATATTTT CASRHFSGNTIYF
NA TRBJ1-2 TRBV6-5 TRBD1 TGTGCCAGCAGACCGGACAGGTCCTATGCCTATGGCTACACCTTC CASRPDRSYAYGYTF
NA TRBJ2-7 TRBV24-1 NA TGTGCCACCAGTACCCAGGTCTCCTACGAGCAGTACTTC CATSTQVSYEQYF
NA TRBJ1-5 TRBV28 TRBD1 TGTGCCAGCAGTACTACAGGGGGGGGGAGCAATCAGCCCCAGCATTTT CASSTTGGGSNQPQHF
NA TRBJ2-3 TRBV7-9 NA TGTGCCAGCAGCTTAAGAGGGGGTCGGAACACAGATACGCAGTATTTT CASSLRGGRNTDTQYF
NA TRBJ1-2 TRBV29-1 NA TGCAGCGTTGAATCCCCGGCCCGAGGGGGCTACACCTTC CSVESPARGGYTF
NA TRBJ1-3 TRBV15 NA TGTGCCACCAGCAGAGACAGAGGAGCTGGAAACACCATATATTTT CATSRDRGAGNTIYF
once TRBJ1-5 TRBV19 NA TGTGCCAGTAGGGCCCGGGGGGGGAGCAATCAGCCCCAGCATTTT CASRARGGSNQPQHF
NA TRBJ1-2 TRBV28 TRBD1 TGTGCCAGCAGTTCCGGGACAGGGGGCCACTATGGCTACACCTTC CASSSGTGGHYGYTF
NA TRBJ1-1 TRBV5-1 TRBD1 TGCGCCAGCAGCGGGACAGGGAAGAACACTGAAGCTTTCTTT CASSGTGKNTEAFF
few TRBJ2-5 TRBV3-1/TRBV3-2 TRBD2 TGTGCCAGCAGCGTAGGGAGGGGCCAAGAGACCCAGTACTTC CASSVGRGQETQYF
NA TRBJ2-1 TRBV9 NA TGTGCCAGCAGCGGACAGCACAATGAGCAGTTCTTC CASSGQHNEQFF
NA TRBJ1-5 TRBV6-5 NA TGTGCCAGCAGTTACGGCGGGAATCAGCCCCAGCATTTT CASSYGGNQPQHF
NA TRBJ1-2 TRBV21-1 NA TGTGCCAGTAGGACAGGGGAGGGCTACACCTTC CASRTGEGYTF
NA TRBJ1-2 TRBV18 NA TGTGCCAGCTCACACCAGGACACTTATGGCTACACCTTC CASSHQDTYGYTF
NA TRBJ1-2 TRBV19 TRBD1 TGTGCCAGTAGGCGGACAGGGGTAGACTATGGCTACACCTTC CASRRTGVDYGYTF
NA TRBJ2-4 TRBV24-1 NA TGTGCCACCAGTGATTCCCTTAGAGGGAACATTCAGTACTTC CATSDSLRGNIQYF
NA TRBJ1-2 TRBV19 TRBD1 TGTGCCAGTAGACCCCCCGGGACAGCTATCTATGGCTACACCTTC CASRPPGTAIYGYTF
NA TRBJ2-6 TRBV27 NA TGTGCCAGCAGCCCAGGCTGGTCTGGGGCCAACGTCCTGACTTTC CASSPGWSGANVLTF
NA TRBJ1-2 TRBV28 NA TGTGCCAGCAGCGATAGTTTATCTGGGGGAGGAAGCTATGGCTACACCTTC CASSDSLSGGGSYGYTF
NA TRBJ1-2 TRBV28 NA TGTGCCAGCGAGAGGTCGACGGACTATGGCTACACCTTC CASERSTDYGYTF